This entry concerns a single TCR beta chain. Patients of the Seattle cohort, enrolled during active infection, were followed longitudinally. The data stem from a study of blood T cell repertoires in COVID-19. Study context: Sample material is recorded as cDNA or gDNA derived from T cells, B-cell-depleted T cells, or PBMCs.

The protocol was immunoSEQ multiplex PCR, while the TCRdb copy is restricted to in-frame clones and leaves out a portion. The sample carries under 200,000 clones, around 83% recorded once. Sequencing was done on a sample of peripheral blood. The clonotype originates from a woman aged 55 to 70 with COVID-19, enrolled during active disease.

CDR3 nucleotides: TGTGCCAGTAGTATGACAGGGGGAGCCGAGCAGTACGTC. Protein: CASSMTGGAEQYV. V gene TRBV19 combines with J gene TRBJ2-7, with TRBD1 matching 9 bases. With 3 bases clipped from V and 6 bases from J, the junction kept 3 bases outside the gene matches. CDR3 length: 13 residues. CDR1 is LNHDA and CDR2 is SQIVND in the germline V gene (reference sequence).